This record concerns one T cell receptor beta chain sequence. Its matching antigen is unknown. This sample is part of a study of CD8+ T cells in alopecia areata. Treatment reported: oral pan-JAK inhibitor, 5-10 mg twice daily. Points from the study as a whole: Across lesional scalp, and particularly alopecia totalis/universalis, clonality surpassed that of normal scalp. Tofacitinib significantly lowered scalp clonality and expanded CD8+ clones among the top 100. A large proportion of expanded lesional clones were detected persisting in scalp and blood during tofacitinib.

cDNA reverse transcribed from extracted RNA served as the sequencing template. Libraries were prepared by immunoSEQ multiplex PCR; TCRdb keeps only in-frame clonotypes and omits some of them. Among about 110,000 clones listed, roughly 84% were seen once. Trimming took 0 bases from V and 9 from J, leaving 12 bases between them. The germline gives CDR1 LGHNA, CDR2 YSLEER. This CDR3 spans 15 amino acids. The genes are TRBV4-3 and TRBJ1-6, with no clear D. The clonotype comes from a human donor with alopecia areata. Material: CD8+ T cells sorted from blood, obtained at week 24, from a patient treated with tofacitinib. CDR3 nucleotides: TGCGCCAGCAGCCAAGATAAGGACGGGATTTCACCCCTCCACTTT. Protein: CASSQDKDGISPLHF.